This T cell receptor (beta chain) was sequenced for a study of shared clonotypes between healthy human individuals. Study as a whole: Three plates each covered CD4 naive and memory; CD8 naive two, CD8 memory one. General study results and limits: Sampling used blood alone; tissue repertoires probably differ. Generation probabilities of non-shared clonotypes were lower (relative to those shared by all four donors).

Germline assignment: CDR1 GTSNPN and CDR2 SVGIG (reference sequence). The V end was cut by 2 bases, the J end by 8 bases, with 6 bases between. The CDR3 is made up of 10 amino acids. Turning to this clone: Its target is unknown. Within the sample, other DNA sequences also encode this same CDR3.

Assay used: immunoSEQ multiplex PCR; TCRdb lists only in-frame clones, some missing. Of about 2.3 million clones listed, roughly 93% are singletons. This receptor was obtained from a man between 18 and 35 years old in good health. Some clones in this sample may be carry-over from other donors' samples. The chain uses TRBV30 and TRBJ2-5; no clear D gene. Sequencing was carried out using naive CD4+ T cells from PBMCs. The subset was: CD45RA+ positively selected. In nucleotides, the CDR3 is TGTGCCTGGAGTAGAGAAACCCAGTACTTC. It specifies CAWSRETQYF.